Listed below are T cell receptor beta chains from one sample, sequenced in a study of blood T cell repertoires in COVID-19. Data came from immunoSEQ multiplex PCR; TCRdb stores just in-frame clones and leaves some out. The repertoire includes under 150,000 clones, around 81% of them detected once, and more than 3.5% sits in the top ten. The sample was peripheral blood. The receptors were gathered from an older woman with acute or convalescent COVID-19. CDR3s include the opening cysteine and the closing phenylalanine or tryptophan. D genes are given only for firm matches. The listing skips clone size in some rows; elsewhere it reads once, few, many or a size class.

size	V	J	D	DNA	CDR3
-	TRBV10-3	TRBJ2-7	-	TGTGCCATCACCCCGGCTTCGGAGTACGAGCAGTACTTC	CAITPASEYEQYF
-	TRBV29-1	TRBJ1-2	TRBD1	TGCAGCGTACCTTGGACAGGTTCTAACTATGGCTACACCTTC	CSVPWTGSNYGYTF
-	TRBV7-8	TRBJ1-1	-	TGTGCCAGCAGCCCAATAGTGAACACTGAAGCTTTCTTT	CASSPIVNTEAFF
-	TRBV28	TRBJ2-3	-	TGTGCCAGCAGTACCTATAGCCGACCGGGGGATACGCAGTATTTT	CASSTYSRPGDTQYF
-	TRBV6-5	TRBJ1-3	TRBD1	TGTGCCAGCAGGACAGGGGGCTCTGGAAACACCATATATTTT	CASRTGGSGNTIYF
once	TRBV9	TRBJ1-3	-	TGTGCCAGCAGCGGTACTTTTGCGACCATATATTTT	CASSGTFATIYF
-	TRBV6-4	TRBJ2-1	TRBD2	TGTGCCAGCAGTGCTAGCGGGACCTCCAATGAGCAGTTCTTC	CASSASGTSNEQFF
-	TRBV4-3	TRBJ2-5	TRBD1	TGCGCCAGCAGCCAAGATCTGTGGACAGGGGCGAAGACCCAGTACTTC	CASSQDLWTGAKTQYF
-	TRBV5-4	TRBJ1-2	-	TGTGCCAGCAGCCCCGATTCGAGAGGGTTTGGCTACACCTTC	CASSPDSRGFGYTF
-	TRBV11-3	TRBJ2-2	TRBD1	TGTGCCAGCAGCTTAAAGGGGACAGGGCCCGGGGAGCTGTTTTTT	CASSLKGTGPGELFF
-	TRBV7-2	TRBJ2-1	TRBD2	TGTGCCAGCAGCCCCTTCGGGACTAGGATCCAGGGCAGGAATGAGCAGTTCTTC	CASSPFGTRIQGRNEQFF
-	TRBV5-1	TRBJ2-1	TRBD2	TGCGCCAGCAGCCTTAGCGGGGGCTCCTACAATGAGCAGTTCTTC	CASSLSGGSYNEQFF
-	TRBV7-9	TRBJ1-4	-	TGTGCCAGCAGCCCGACAGAGCTAGGCGAAAAACTGTTTTTT	CASSPTELGEKLFF
-	TRBV30	TRBJ2-5	TRBD2	TGTGCCTGGGGGACTAGCGGGTCATCCCAAGAGACCCAGTACTTC	CAWGTSGSSQETQYF
few	TRBV11-3	TRBJ2-5	TRBD2	TGTGCCAGCAGCTTAGATAGGAGCCAGCGGGAGGATGTAGAGACCCAGTACTTC	CASSLDRSQREDVETQYF
-	TRBV18	TRBJ1-4	-	TGTGCCAGCTCCCCGGGTTGGGGGCCGGAGGAAAAACTGTTTTTT	CASSPGWGPEEKLFF
few	TRBV7-2	TRBJ2-1	-	TGTGCCAGCAGCATCCTCTATGAGCAGTTCTTC	CASSILYEQFF
-	TRBV28	TRBJ2-2	TRBD2	TGTGCCAGCAGTGGCGCCCGGATCCGGGGGGGGAACACCGGGGAGCTGTTTTTT	CASSGARIRGGNTGELFF
-	TRBV28	TRBJ2-7	-	TGTGCCAGCAGCTCGTCTTCGGTGGGCCACGAGCAGTACTTC	CASSSSSVGHEQYF
once	TRBV27	TRBJ1-4	TRBD1	TGTGCCAGCAGTCCACAGGGGACAGGGTGGGAAAAACTGTTTTTT	CASSPQGTGWEKLFF
-	TRBV10-1	TRBJ1-2	-	TGCGCCAGCAGTGAGCCACCAGTAGCAGGGCGGTGGTACACCTTC	CASSEPPVAGRWYTF
-	TRBV2	TRBJ2-2	TRBD1	TGTGCCAGCAGCGCCCGGACAGGGAGTACCGGGGAGCTGTTTTTT	CASSARTGSTGELFF
-	TRBV6-5	TRBJ2-7	-	TGTGCCAGCAGTTACCCCCAGGCGCGGGTTGAGCAGTACTTC	CASSYPQARVEQYF
-	TRBV6-5	TRBJ2-7	-	TGTGCCAGCAGTTGGGGCACCGGGTACGAGCAGTACTTC	CASSWGTGYEQYF
-	TRBV9	TRBJ1-3	-	TGTGCCAGCAGCGTAGGGGGAGCGATTGGAAACACCATATATTTT	CASSVGGAIGNTIYF
-	TRBV18	TRBJ1-1	-	TGTGCCAGCTCTATAGGGGACAAGAACACTGAAGCTTTCTTT	CASSIGDKNTEAFF
once	TRBV7-9	TRBJ2-2	-	TGTGCCAGCAGCCCCCCCGCCGGGGAGCTGTTTTTT	CASSPPAGELFF
-	TRBV9	TRBJ2-5	TRBD2	TGTGCCAGCAGTGAAAGCCTGCGGGGGCAAGAGACCCAGTACTTC	CASSESLRGQETQYF
-	TRBV11-2	TRBJ2-1	TRBD2	TGTGCCAGCAGGGAAGCGGGAGGGCCCTACAATGAGCAGTTCTTC	CASREAGGPYNEQFF
-	TRBV5-4	TRBJ2-5	TRBD1	TGTGCCAGCAGCTTCCGGGACAGCCAAGAGACCCAGTACTTC	CASSFRDSQETQYF
once	TRBV3-1/TRBV3-2	TRBJ2-3	TRBD2	TGTGCCAGCAGACCGGCGTCTAGCGGGGGGACAGATACGCAGTATTTT	CASRPASSGGTDTQYF
-	TRBV28	TRBJ1-6	-	TGTGCCAGCAGAACCGGGGGGGGAAGCTCCTATAATTCACCCCTCCACTTT	CASRTGGGSSYNSPLHF
-	TRBV7-2	TRBJ2-2	TRBD2	TGTGCCAGCAGCTTTAGCGGGAGGAACACCGGGGAGCTGTTTTTT	CASSFSGRNTGELFF
-	TRBV19	TRBJ1-5	-	TGTGCCAGTACTCGGGCAGGGTATCAGCCCCAGCATTTT	CASTRAGYQPQHF
-	TRBV5-4	TRBJ2-3	TRBD2	TGTGCCGGGACTAGCGGGAGGGTCACAGATACGCAGTATTTT	CAGTSGRVTDTQYF
few	TRBV7-9	TRBJ2-2	-	TGTGCCAGCAGCTTAGCACTCGGGGATTCCGGGGAGCTGTTTTTT	CASSLALGDSGELFF
-	TRBV23-1	TRBJ1-3	-	TGCGCCAGCAGTCAATCAACCGGTTTTGGAAACACCATATATTTT	CASSQSTGFGNTIYF
-	TRBV28	TRBJ2-2	TRBD1	TGTGCCAGCACGGCCGGGACAGGGGCCGGGGAGCTGTTTTTT	CASTAGTGAGELFF
-	TRBV3-1/TRBV3-2	TRBJ1-5	-	TGTGCCAGCAGCCAAGAACTTCATCAGCCCCAGCATTTT	CASSQELHQPQHF
-	TRBV29-1	TRBJ1-1	-	TGCAGCGTCCTCAGGGGTGCGGCTTTCTTT	CSVLRGAAFF
-	TRBV6-2/TRBV6-3	TRBJ1-6	-	TGTGCCAGCAGTTACCGGGTCGGGAATTCACCCCTCCACTTT	CASSYRVGNSPLHF